This T cell receptor (beta chain) was obtained from a study of blood T cell repertoires in COVID-19 (TCRdb year 2020). Study-wide context: Collaborator samples came from the United States, Italy and Spain and covered acute and convalescent phases of COVID-19. Sample metadata almost always included a de-identified subject ID, COVID-19 status, age in years and sex. Samples came from the ongoing ImmuneRACE study (first 160 participants) plus 1,254 subjects from 6 global collaborators. The material from the prospective study consisted of cDNA or gDNA derived from T cells, B-cell-depleted T cells, or PBMCs. Where available, HLA class I and class II types were taken from metadata supplied by the sample provider and were not determined by assay-based typing. A freely available public database, intended as a resource for researchers studying the immune response to SARS-CoV-2, is where the repertoires were released. Deeply sampled blood TCRbeta repertoires from subjects exposed to, actively infected with, or recovered from COVID-19 were included in the dataset. Findings and caveats that apply to the study as a whole: How much clinical and demographic metadata was included differed by source and by participant, and the metadata was provided uncurated.

Concerning this clone: It lacks a known antigen. Base qualities are not recorded, but no much larger clone differs from it by a single base.

CDR1 KGHDR and CDR2 SFDVKD are derived from the germline V gene. Measured from the cysteine to the phenylalanine, the CDR3 is 18 residues long. Only the CDR3 part of the read is kept: 54 bases, read in frame from the first base. The germline V and J ends show losses of 3 bases and 2 bases respectively, and no gene match explains 6 bases of the junction. TCRbeta CDR3 regions were amplified from genomic DNA by means of the immunoSEQ Assay, a bias-controlled multiplex PCR. The original methods were these. The number of nucleated cells in each sample was estimated from the amplification of reference gene primers within the assay. Sequence reads were collapsed and filtered to measure the absolute abundance of every unique TCRbeta CDR3 rearrangement. For each sample, productive Simpson clonality was calculated as the square root of Simpson's diversity index across productive rearrangements. In TCRdb, the immuneACCESS table is reduced to in-frame sequences with V and J assigned. These tables do not hold every clone; where another copy was compared, an unresolved V gene accounts for under half, and the others remain unexplained. Clonal size and the V and J genes are those of that table, whereas D and trimming came from the DNA. Recorded for this sample are 89,000 or so clones; roughly 90% of them occurred a single time. Roughly 2.5% of the sample is in the top ten clones.

In Seattle, one collaborating source enrolled patients while the infection was active and tracked those patients longitudinally over the course of disease. Each collaborating institution followed its own protocols to collect whole blood in K2EDTA tubes. For TCRbeta analysis, collaborators shipped samples in one of three forms: frozen whole blood, isolated PBMCs, or DNA extracted from either of those sample types. The specimen was peripheral blood. This TCR was recovered from a man aged 45-65 years with COVID-19, enrolled during active disease. The chain links TRBV24-1 with TRBJ2-2; TRBD1 agrees with 12 junctional bases. The sequenced DNA: TGTGCCACCAGTGATCCGTCGGGGACAGGGGGCAACACCGGGGAGCTGTTTTTT. This gives the protein CATSDPSGTGGNTGELFF.